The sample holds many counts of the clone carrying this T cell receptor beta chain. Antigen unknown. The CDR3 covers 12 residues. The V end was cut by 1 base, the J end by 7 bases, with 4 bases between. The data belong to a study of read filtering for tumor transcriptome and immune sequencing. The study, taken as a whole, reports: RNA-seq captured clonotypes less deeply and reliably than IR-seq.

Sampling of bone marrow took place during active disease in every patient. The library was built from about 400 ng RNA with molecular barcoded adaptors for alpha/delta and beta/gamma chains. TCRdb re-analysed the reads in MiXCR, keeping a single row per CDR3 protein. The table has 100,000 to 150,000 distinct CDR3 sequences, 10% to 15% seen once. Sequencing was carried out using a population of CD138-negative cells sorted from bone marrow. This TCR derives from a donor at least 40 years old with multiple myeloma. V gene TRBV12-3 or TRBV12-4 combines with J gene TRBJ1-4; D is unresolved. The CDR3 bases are TGTGCCAGCAGTTTAGTGGGTGAAAAACTGTTTTTT. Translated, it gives CASSLVGEKLFF.